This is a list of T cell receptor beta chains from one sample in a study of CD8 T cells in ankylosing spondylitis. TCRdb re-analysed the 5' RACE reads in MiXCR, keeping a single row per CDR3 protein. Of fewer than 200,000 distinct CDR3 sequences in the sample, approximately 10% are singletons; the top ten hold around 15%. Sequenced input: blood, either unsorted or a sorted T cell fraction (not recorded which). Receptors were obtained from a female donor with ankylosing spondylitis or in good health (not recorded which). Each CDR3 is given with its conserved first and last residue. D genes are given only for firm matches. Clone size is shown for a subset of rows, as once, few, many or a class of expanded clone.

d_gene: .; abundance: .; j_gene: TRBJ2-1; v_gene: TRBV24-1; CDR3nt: TGTGCCACCAGTGCGGGCACCTACAATGAGCAGTTCTTC; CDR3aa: CATSAGTYNEQFF
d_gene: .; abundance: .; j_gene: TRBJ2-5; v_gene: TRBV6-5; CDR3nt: TGTGCCAGCAGTTACAGCCCCCACAGGACGATCAGAGAGACCCAGTACTTC; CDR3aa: CASSYSPHRTIRETQYF
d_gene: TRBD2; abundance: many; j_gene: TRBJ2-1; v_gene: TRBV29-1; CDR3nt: TGCAGCGTTGACACTAGCGGGAGACAGGATGAGCAGTTCTTC; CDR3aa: CSVDTSGRQDEQFF
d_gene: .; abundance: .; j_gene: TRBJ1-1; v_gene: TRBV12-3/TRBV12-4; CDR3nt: TGTGCCAGCAGTTTTGGGTTGGCGGGGGGTTCTTACACTGAAGCTTTCTTT; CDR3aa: CASSFGLAGGSYTEAFF
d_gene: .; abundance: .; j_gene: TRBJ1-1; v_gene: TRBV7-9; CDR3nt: TGTGCCAGCAGCCCCCAGGGAGGAACGAACACTGAAGCTTTCTTT; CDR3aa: CASSPQGGTNTEAFF
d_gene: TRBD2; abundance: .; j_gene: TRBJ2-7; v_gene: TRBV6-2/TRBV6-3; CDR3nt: TGTGCCAGCAGCCCTACCGGGACTAGTGCCTCCTACGAGCAGTACTTC; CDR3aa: CASSPTGTSASYEQYF
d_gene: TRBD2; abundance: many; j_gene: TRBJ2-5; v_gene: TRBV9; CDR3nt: TGTGCCAGCGGCTCGGGAGGAGTCTTGGCGACCCAGTACTTC; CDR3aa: CASGSGGVLATQYF
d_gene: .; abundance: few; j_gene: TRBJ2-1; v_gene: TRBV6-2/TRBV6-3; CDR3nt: TGTGCCAGCAGAACGCAGGGGGGTGCCCACAATGAGCAGTTCTTC; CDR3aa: CASRTQGGAHNEQFF
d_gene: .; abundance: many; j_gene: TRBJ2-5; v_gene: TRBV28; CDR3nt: TGTGCCAGCAGTTTGGTTGAGGAGGGAGAGACCCAGTACTTC; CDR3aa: CASSLVEEGETQYF
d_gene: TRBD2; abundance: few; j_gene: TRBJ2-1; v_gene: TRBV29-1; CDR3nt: TGCAGCGTTGAAGGAGCTAGCGGGCCCTACAATGAGCAGTTCTTC; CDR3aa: CSVEGASGPYNEQFF
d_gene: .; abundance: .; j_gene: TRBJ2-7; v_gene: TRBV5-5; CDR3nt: TGTGCCAGCAGCTTGGGACTAACCTTCGAGCAGTACTTC; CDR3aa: CASSLGLTFEQYF
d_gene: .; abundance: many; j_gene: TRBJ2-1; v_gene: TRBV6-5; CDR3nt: TGTGCCAGCAGTTACGGGGGGAATGAGCAGTTCTTC; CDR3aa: CASSYGGNEQFF
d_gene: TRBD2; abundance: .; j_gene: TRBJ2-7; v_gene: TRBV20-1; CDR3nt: TGCAGTGGCCGGCTAGCGGGGTACGAGCAGTACTTC; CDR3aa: CSGRLAGYEQYF
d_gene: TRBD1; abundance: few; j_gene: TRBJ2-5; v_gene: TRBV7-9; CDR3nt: TGTGCCAGCAGCTTCCAGGGGGAGAGGAGAACTGGAGAGACCCAGTACTTC; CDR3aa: CASSFQGERRTGETQYF
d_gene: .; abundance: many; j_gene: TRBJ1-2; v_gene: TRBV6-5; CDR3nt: TGTGCCAGCAGTTTGTCCAGGGTAGATCTCGGCTACACCTTC; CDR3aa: CASSLSRVDLGYTF
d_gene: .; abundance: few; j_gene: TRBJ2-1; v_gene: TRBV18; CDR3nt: TGTGCCAGCTCACCGGGCAGGTACAGGACTGTCTTTTGGGATGAGCAGTTCTTC; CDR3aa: CASSPGRYRTVFWDEQFF
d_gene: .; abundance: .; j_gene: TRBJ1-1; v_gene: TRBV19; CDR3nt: TGTGCCAGTAGTATAGTGGGAGGTGGCACTGAAGCTTTCTTT; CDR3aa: CASSIVGGGTEAFF
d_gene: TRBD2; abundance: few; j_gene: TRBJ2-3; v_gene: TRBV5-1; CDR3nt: TGCGCCAGCAGCTTGAAGGATAGCGGGAGTATAGATACGCAGTATTTT; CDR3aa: CASSLKDSGSIDTQYF
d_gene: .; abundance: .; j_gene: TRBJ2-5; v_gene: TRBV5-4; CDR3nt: TGTGCCAGCAGGTTTGGGGGGGCGGAGGCAGAGACCCAGTACTTC; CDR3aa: CASRFGGAEAETQYF
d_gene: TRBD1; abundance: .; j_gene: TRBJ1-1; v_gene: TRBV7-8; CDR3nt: TGTGCCAGCAGCTCGGACAGGGGGAACACTGAAGCTTTCTTT; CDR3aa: CASSSDRGNTEAFF
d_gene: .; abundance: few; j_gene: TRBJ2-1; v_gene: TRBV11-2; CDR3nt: TGTGCCAGCAGCCCCCCCACGAATGAGCAGTTCTTC; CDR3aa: CASSPPTNEQFF
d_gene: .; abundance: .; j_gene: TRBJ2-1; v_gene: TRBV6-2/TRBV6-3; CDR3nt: TGTGCCAGCGGAGGGATGGAGGAATCCTACAATGAGCAGTTCTTC; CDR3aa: CASGGMEESYNEQFF
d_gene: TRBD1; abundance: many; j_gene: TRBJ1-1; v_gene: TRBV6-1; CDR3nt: TGTGCCAGCGACAGGGAAATGAACACTGAAGCTTTCTTT; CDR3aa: CASDREMNTEAFF
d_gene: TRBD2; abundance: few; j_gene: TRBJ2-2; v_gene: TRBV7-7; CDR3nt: TGTGCCAGCAGCCCCGGACGGACGGGAGGGCCTGGAACCGGGGAGCTGTTTTTT; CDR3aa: CASSPGRTGGPGTGELFF
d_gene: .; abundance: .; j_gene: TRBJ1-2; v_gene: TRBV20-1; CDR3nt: TGCAGTGCTAGAGAAGCGGGGGCGGGCGGCTACACCTTC; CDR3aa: CSAREAGAGGYTF
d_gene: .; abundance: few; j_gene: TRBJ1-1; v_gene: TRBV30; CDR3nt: TGTGCCTGGAGTGAAGGATCCTGGAACACTGAAGCTTTCTTT; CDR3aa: CAWSEGSWNTEAFF
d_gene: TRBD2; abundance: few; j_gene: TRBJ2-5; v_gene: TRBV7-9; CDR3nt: TGTGCCAGCAGCAAGACTAGCGGGGTCCAAGAGACCCAGTACTTC; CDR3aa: CASSKTSGVQETQYF
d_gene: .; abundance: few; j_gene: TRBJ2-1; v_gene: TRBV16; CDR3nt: TGTGCCAGCACCCAAGGGCCTGGGCGGAGCTCCTACAATGAGCAGTTCTTC; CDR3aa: CASTQGPGRSSYNEQFF
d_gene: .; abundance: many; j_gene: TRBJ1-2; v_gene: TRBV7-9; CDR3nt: TGTGCCAGCAGCTTCGATTATGGCTACACCTTC; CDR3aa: CASSFDYGYTF
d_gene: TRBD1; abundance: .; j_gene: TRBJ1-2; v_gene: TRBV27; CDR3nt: TGTGCCAGCAGTACCCTACAGGGGTGGGGCTACACCTTC; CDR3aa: CASSTLQGWGYTF
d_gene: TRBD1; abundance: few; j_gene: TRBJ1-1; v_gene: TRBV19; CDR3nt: TGTGCCAGTAGTACGGGACAGGGGGCGGTTGGAGCTTTCTTT; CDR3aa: CASSTGQGAVGAFF
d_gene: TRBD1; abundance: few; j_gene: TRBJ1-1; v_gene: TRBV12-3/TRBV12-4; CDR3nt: TGTGCCAGCAGATTGGGGCAGGGGGATTCGGCTTTCTTT; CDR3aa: CASRLGQGDSAFF
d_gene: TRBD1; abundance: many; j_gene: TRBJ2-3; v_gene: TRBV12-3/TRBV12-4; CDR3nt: TGTGCCAGCGGGGACAGTGGGGCCAGGGATACGCAGTATTTT; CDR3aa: CASGDSGARDTQYF
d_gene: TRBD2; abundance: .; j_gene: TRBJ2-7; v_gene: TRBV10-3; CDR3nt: TGTGCCATCTCTTTATCCGGGACTAGCGGGGTTATCTCCTACGAGCAGTACTTC; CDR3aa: CAISLSGTSGVISYEQYF
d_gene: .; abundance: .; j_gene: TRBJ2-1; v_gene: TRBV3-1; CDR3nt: TGTGCCAGCAGCCTCGGACGCCAGCGGCAGTTCTTC; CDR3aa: CASSLGRQRQFF
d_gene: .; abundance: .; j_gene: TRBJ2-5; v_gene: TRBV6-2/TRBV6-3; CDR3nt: TGTGCCAGCACTCCGGAGGCAGGGGATCAAGAGACCCAGTACTTC; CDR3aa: CASTPEAGDQETQYF
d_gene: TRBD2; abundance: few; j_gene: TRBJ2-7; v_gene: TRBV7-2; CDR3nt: TGTGCCAGCAGCTCCGATTCTAGCGGGAGCTACGAGCAGTACTTC; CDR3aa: CASSSDSSGSYEQYF
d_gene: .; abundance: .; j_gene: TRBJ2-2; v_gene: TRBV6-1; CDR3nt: TGTGCCAGCAGTGAATTAGGGGGGAGCACCGGGGAGCTGTTTTTT; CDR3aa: CASSELGGSTGELFF
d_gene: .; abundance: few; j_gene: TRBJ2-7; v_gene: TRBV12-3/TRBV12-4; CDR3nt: TGTGCCAGCAGTTTCGGAGGGCGCGGCGAGCAGTACTTC; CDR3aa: CASSFGGRGEQYF
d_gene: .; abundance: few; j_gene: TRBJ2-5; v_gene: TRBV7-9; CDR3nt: TGTGCCAGCAGCTTAGCGCCAGGGGAGACCCAGTACTTC; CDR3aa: CASSLAPGETQYF
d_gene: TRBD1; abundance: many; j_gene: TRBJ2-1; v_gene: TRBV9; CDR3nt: TGTGCCAGCAGCGTAGTGACAGGGTATGAGCAGTTCTTC; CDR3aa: CASSVVTGYEQFF
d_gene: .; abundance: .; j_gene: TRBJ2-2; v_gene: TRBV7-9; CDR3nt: TGTGCCAGCAGCTTAGTTGAGGGGACCGGGGAGCTGTTTTTT; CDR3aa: CASSLVEGTGELFF
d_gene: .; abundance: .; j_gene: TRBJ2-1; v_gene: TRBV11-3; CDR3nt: TGTGCCAGCAGCTATCAAGGGGATGGAAATGAGCAGTTCTTC; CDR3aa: CASSYQGDGNEQFF
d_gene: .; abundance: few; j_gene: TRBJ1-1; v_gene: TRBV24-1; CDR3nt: TGTGCCACCAGTGATCTGGGGGGCGATGAAGCTTTCTTT; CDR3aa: CATSDLGGDEAFF
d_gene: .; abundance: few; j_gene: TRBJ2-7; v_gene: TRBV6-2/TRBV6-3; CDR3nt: TGTGCCAGCAGTTACTCGAAGAGGGCCCCCGGGTACGAGCAGTACTTC; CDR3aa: CASSYSKRAPGYEQYF
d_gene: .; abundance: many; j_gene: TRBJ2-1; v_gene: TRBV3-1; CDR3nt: TGTGCCAGCAGGGGTGGTGTAGGGGCAAATGAGCAGTTCTTC; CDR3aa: CASRGGVGANEQFF
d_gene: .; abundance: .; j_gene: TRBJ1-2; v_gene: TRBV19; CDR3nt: TGTGCCTCCTCCGGGGGCGCTTATGGCTACACCTTC; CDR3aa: CASSGGAYGYTF
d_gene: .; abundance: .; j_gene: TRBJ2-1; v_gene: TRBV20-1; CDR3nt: TGCAGTGCTGTCCAAAGAGATGAGCAGTTCTTC; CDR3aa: CSAVQRDEQFF
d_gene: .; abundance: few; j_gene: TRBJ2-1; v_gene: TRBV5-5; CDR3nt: TGTGCCAGCAGCCCAGGACTAGAGGGGGACTACAATGAGCAGTTCTTC; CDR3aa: CASSPGLEGDYNEQFF
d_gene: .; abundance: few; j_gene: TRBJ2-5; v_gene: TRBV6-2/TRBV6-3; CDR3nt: TGTGCCAGCAGTTACGGGCAAGAGACCCAGTACTTC; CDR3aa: CASSYGQETQYF
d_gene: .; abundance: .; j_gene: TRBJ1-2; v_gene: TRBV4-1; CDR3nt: TGCGCCAGCAGCCAAGGCGGCAGGGCCATCAACTATGGCTACACCTTC; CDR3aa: CASSQGGRAINYGYTF
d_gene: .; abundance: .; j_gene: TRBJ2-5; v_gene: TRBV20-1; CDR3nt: TGCAGTGGCCTGAAAGGGACCCAGTACTTC; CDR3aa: CSGLKGTQYF
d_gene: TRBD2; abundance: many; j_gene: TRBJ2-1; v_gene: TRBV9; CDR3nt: TGTGCCAGCAGCCGTAGCGGGGGCGAGCAGTTCTTC; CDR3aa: CASSRSGGEQFF
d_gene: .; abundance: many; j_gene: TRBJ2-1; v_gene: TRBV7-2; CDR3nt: TGTGCCAGCAGCTTTTCGGGTGAGCAGTTCTTC; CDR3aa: CASSFSGEQFF
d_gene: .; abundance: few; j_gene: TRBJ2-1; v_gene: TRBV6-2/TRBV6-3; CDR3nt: TGTGCCAGCAGTTTGAGGCAAGGAAGCTCCTACAATGAGCAGTTCTTC; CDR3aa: CASSLRQGSSYNEQFF
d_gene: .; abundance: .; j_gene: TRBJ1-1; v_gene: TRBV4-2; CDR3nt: TGTGCCAGCAGCCAACCGGAGACGAACACTGAAGCTTTCTTT; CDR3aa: CASSQPETNTEAFF
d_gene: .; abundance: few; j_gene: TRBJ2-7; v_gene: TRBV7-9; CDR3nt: TGTGCCAGCAGCTTAGGCGCAGGGTCGGACGAGCAGTACTTC; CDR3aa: CASSLGAGSDEQYF
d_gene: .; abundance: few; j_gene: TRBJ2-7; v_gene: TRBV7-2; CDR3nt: TGTGCCAGCAGCCAAGATGTCACTCCGGCCTACGAGCAGTACTTC; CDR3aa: CASSQDVTPAYEQYF
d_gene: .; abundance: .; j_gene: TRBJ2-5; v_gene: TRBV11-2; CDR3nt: TGTGCCAGCAGTTCCTGGTCGGGAGAGACCCAGTACTTC; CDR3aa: CASSSWSGETQYF
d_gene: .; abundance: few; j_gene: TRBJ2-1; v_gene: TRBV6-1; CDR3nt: TGTGCCAGCAGCCAGACTATTGGGAATGAGCAGTTCTTC; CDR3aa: CASSQTIGNEQFF